Below are 30 T cell receptor beta chains sequenced from a single sample in a study of shared clonotypes between healthy human individuals (dated by TCRdb to the early 2020s). Preparation of the library involved the immunoSEQ multiplex PCR assay. The source is immuneACCESS, and TCRdb retained only in-frame sequences with V and J called. Part of the clones is not carried over; for the studies checked, unresolved V genes explain less than half of this, and the remainder is unexplained. Within this sample are some 1.4 million clones, with roughly 95% of them counted one time only. The ten largest account for roughly 1.2% of the sample. The source material was naive CD4+ T cells sorted from blood. The cell subset or site label on this specimen signifies: CD45RA+ positively selected. These receptor sequences come from a man aged 30-40 years in good health.

This clone was found once. The chain employs TRBV5-1 and TRBJ2-3; 8 nucleotides agree with TRBD1. V shed 3 bases, J shed 2 bases, and the junction held 5 bases outside the gene matches. This CDR3 contains 15 residues. CDR1 and CDR2 (germline): SGHRS, YFSETQ. CDR3 amino acids: CASSSTGATTDTQYF. The CDR3 nucleotides are TGCGCCAGCAGCTCGACAGGGGCGACCACAGATACGCAGTATTTT.

The rearrangement uses TRBV27 and TRBJ1-1; TRBD1 is a possible D gene (6 bases). V was trimmed by 1 base and J by 1 base, leaving 16 bases between them. Germline-derived CDR1 and CDR2 are MNHEY and SMNVEV (reference sequence). CDR3 size: 17 residues. In nucleotides, the CDR3 is TGTGCCAGCAGTTTATTGGGGGCAGGGGCCCCGAACACTGAAGCTTTCTTT. Its protein product is CASSLLGAGAPNTEAFF.

V and J are TRBV2 and TRBJ2-3, with D maybe TRBD1 (5 bases). The germline V and J ends were trimmed by 6 bases and 1 base, with 17 bases remaining between them. Germline CDR1 reads SNHLY; CDR2 reads FYNNEI. The CDR3 covers 16 residues. The CDR3, as DNA: TGTGCCAGCAGGCTCCCCCAGGGAATTGGCACAGATACGCAGTATTTT. It translates to CASRLPQGIGTDTQYF.

A single count supports this clone. V gene TRBV21-1 combines with J gene TRBJ2-7; TRBD1, the D gene given by the table, was not confirmed from the DNA. TRBV21-1 is marked as a pseudogene. This CDR3 comprises 19 residues. The CDR3 nucleotides are TGTGCCAGCAGCTCATCGGAGAGAGGACAGGGACATTCGGGCTACGAGCAGTACTTC. Translation: CASSSSERGQGHSGYEQYF.

The chain combines TRBV5-4 with TRBJ2-5, with D perhaps matching TRBD2 (7 bases). Germline CDR1 is SGHNT and CDR2 is YYREEE (reference sequence). The V and J ends lost 5 bases and 4 bases respectively, with 21 bases between them. The length of the CDR3 is 16 residues. CDR3 DNA: TGTGCCAGCAGGATTTTGGGGGCAGGGAGGGGAGAGACCCAGTACTTC. Encoded protein: CASRILGAGRGETQYF. Using reference TRBV5-4 and TRBJ2-5 for the parts outside the CDR3, the full variable domain is ETGVTQSPTHLIKTRGQQVTLRCSSQSGHNTVSWYQQALGQGPQFIFQYYREEENGRGNFPPRFSGLQFPNYSSELNVNALELDDSALYLCASRILGAGRGETQYFGPGTRLLVL.

Note on this clone: This sample also contains other DNA sequences that code for the same CDR3. V gene TRBV2 combines with J gene TRBJ1-2; D is perhaps TRBD1 (6 bases). The CDR3 runs to 11 residues. The germline gives CDR1 SNHLY, CDR2 FYNNEI. V was cut by 11 bases and J by 2 bases, with 9 bases left in between. The CDR3 spells CASQGNYGYTF. For the CDR3, the DNA is TGTGCCTCACAGGGCAACTATGGCTACACCTTC.

This clone was found a few times. The chain has TRBV11-2 and TRBJ2-2; 7 bases are a match to TRBD1. This CDR3 is built from 18 residues. Trimming removed 5 bases from V and 0 bases from J; junction bases left unmatched: 12. Germline V CDR1 and CDR2: SGHAT, FQNNGV. The CDR3 DNA sequence: TGTGCCAGCAGCGAATTCGTGGGGACAGCAGCGAACACCGGGGAGCTGTTTTTT. Protein sequence: CASSEFVGTAANTGELFF. The full variable domain, its missing parts supplied by reference TRBV11-2 and TRBJ2-2, is EAGVAQSPRYKIIEKRQSVAFWCNPISGHATLYWYQQILGQGPKLLIQFQNNGVVDDSQLPKDRFSAERLKGVDSTLKIQPAKLEDSAVYLCASSEFVGTAANTGELFFGEGSRLTVL.

The chain carries TRBV27 and TRBJ2-7, with 8 bases identical to TRBD2. The CDR3 length is 14 residues. Germline assignment: CDR1 MNHEY and CDR2 SMNVEV (reference sequence). Germline trimming cut 2 bases from V and 6 bases from J; bases unmatched to any gene: 6. This CDR3 reads CASSLRGTRGEQYF. For the CDR3, the DNA is TGTGCCAGCAGTTTAAGGGGGACTAGGGGCGAGCAGTACTTC.

The J gene is TRBJ2-1, the V gene TRBV5-1; 9 bases fit TRBD1. Germline CDR1 is SGHRS and CDR2 is YFSETQ. Trimming cost V 2 bases and J 1 base; bases outside gene matches: 7. The CDR3 spans 17 residues. The CDR3 DNA reads TGCGCCAGCAGCTTTACTTTTGGACAGGGGTCCTACAATGAGCAGTTCTTC. It encodes CASSFTFGQGSYNEQFF.

The chain carries TRBV5-1 and TRBJ2-7; 10 bases are a match to TRBD1. The trim removed 3 bases at V and 3 bases at J, leaving 3 bases unmatched. The CDR3 has 14 residues. Germline V gene data show CDR1 as SGHRS and CDR2 as YFSETQ. This CDR3 is CASSSRTGGYEQYF. In DNA form, the CDR3 reads TGCGCCAGCAGCTCTCGGACAGGGGGCTACGAGCAGTACTTC.

The genes are TRBV2 and TRBJ2-1, with D perhaps TRBD2 (6 bases). The V end was cut by 6 bases, the J end by 7 bases, with 13 bases between. The CDR3 length is 13 residues. CDR1 and CDR2 from the germline V gene are SNHLY and FYNNEI. The CDR3: CASRRTTTNEQFF. For the CDR3, the DNA is TGTGCCAGCAGGCGGACTACCACTAATGAGCAGTTCTTC.

The J gene is TRBJ1-1, the V gene TRBV7-2; 8 bases are a match to TRBD1. Germline-derived CDR1 and CDR2 are SGHTA and FQGNSA. V trimming: 1 base; J trimming: 1 base; junction bases outside the gene matches: 8. CDR3 length: 17 residues. In nucleotides, the CDR3 is TGTGCCAGCAGCTTAGGGGCAGGGGGCGCGCAGAACACTGAAGCTTTCTTT. This sequence encodes CASSLGAGGAQNTEAFF.

The rearrangement uses TRBV7-3 and TRBJ2-7; 7 bases align to TRBD2. The junction had 4 bases not matched to a gene; V was cut back by 2 bases and J by 6 bases. Looked up from germline, CDR1 is SGHTA and CDR2 is FQGTGA. The CDR3 is made up of 13 amino acids. DNA of the CDR3: TGTGCCAGCAGCTTAGCGGGAGCATCCGAGCAGTACTTC. This encodes CASSLAGASEQYF. Together with reference TRBV7-3 and TRBJ2-7, the CDR3 gives the full variable domain: GAGVSQTPSNKVTEKGKYVELRCDPISGHTALYWYRQSLGQGPEFLIYFQGTGAADDSGLPNDRFFAVRPEGSVSTLKIQRTERGDSAVYLCASSLAGASEQYFGPGTRLTVT.

Concerning this clone itself: Other DNA sequences in the sample encode the same CDR3. The V call is TRBV9, the J call TRBJ2-4; D gene unclear. CDR1 SGDLS and CDR2 YYNGEE come from the germline V gene. This CDR3 is built from 14 residues. V was trimmed by 0 bases and J by 2 bases, leaving 6 bases between them. DNA of the CDR3: TGTGCCAGCAGCGTAGGGGGTTCCAAAAACATTCAGTACTTC. Protein product: CASSVGGSKNIQYF. The full variable domain, rest sourced from reference TRBV9 and TRBJ2-4, is DSGVTQTPKHLITATGQRVTLRCSPRSGDLSVYWYQQSLDQGLQFLIQYYNGEERAKGNILERFSAQQFPDLHSELNLSSLELGDSALYFCASSVGGSKNIQYFGAGTRLSVL.

This clone came up once. This chain links TRBV5-1 with TRBJ2-7; 11 bases are a match to TRBD1. CDR1 is SGHRS, CDR2 YFSETQ, per germline. The CDR3 has 16 amino acids. Trimming took 2 bases from V and 6 from J; bases not matched to a gene: 10. The CDR3 bases are TGCGCCAGCAGCTTCCACGTCGGACAGGGGGCCGGCGAGCAGTACTTC. As protein: CASSFHVGQGAGEQYF. Filled out from reference TRBV5-1 and TRBJ2-7, the complete variable domain reads KAGVTQTPRYLIKTRGQQVTLSCSPISGHRSVSWYQQTPGQGLQFLFEYFSETQRNKGNFPGRFSGRQFSNSRSEMNVSTLELGDSALYLCASSFHVGQGAGEQYFGPGTRLTVT.

In regard to this clone: This sample includes further DNA sequences coding for the same CDR3. This chain uses TRBV6-1 with TRBJ1-1; D is unresolved. There are 11 residues in the CDR3. Trimming stripped 6 bases from V and 0 bases from J, with 2 bases between. Germline lookup yields CDR1 MNHNS and CDR2 SASEGT. The CDR3 loop reads CASRMNTEAFF. The CDR3 region has the DNA TGTGCCAGCAGAATGAACACTGAAGCTTTCTTT.

As to this clone: Other nucleotide sequences from this sample produce the same CDR3. The chain is built from TRBV28 and TRBJ2-7; no clear D. V shed 6 bases and J shed 2 bases, with 5 bases lying between them. Germline CDR1 is MDHEN and CDR2 is SYDVKM. The CDR3 totals 11 residues. The CDR3 region has the DNA TGTGCCAGCAGCATACCCTACGAGCAGTACTTC. Translation: CASSIPYEQYF.

This chain connects TRBV11-3 to TRBJ2-3, with 10 bases lining up with TRBD2. Germline CDR1 SGHNT, CDR2 YENEEA. The junction had 4 bases not matched to a gene; V was cut back by 4 bases and J by 0 bases. This CDR3 is 16 amino acids long. In DNA form, the CDR3 reads TGTGCCAGCAGCTCTCGGACTAGCGGAAGCACAGATACGCAGTATTTT. Its translation is CASSSRTSGSTDTQYF.

The genes are TRBV5-1 and TRBJ2-1; the D is unclear. The V gene lost 4 bases and the J gene lost 8 bases, with 10 bases spanning the gap. The germline gives CDR1 SGHRS, CDR2 YFSETQ. The CDR3 runs 12 residues. CDR3 in amino acids: CASSLRYDEQFF. CDR3 in DNA: TGCGCCAGCAGCCTCCGGTATGATGAGCAGTTCTTC.

The genes are TRBV14 and TRBJ2-7; a possible D gene is TRBD2 (6 bases). CDR1 is SGHDN and CDR2 is FVKESK in the germline V gene. CDR3 length: 16 amino acids. Trimming left V 2 bases short and J 2 bases short, with 16 bases between. This chain's CDR3 is CASSQSGGRGTYEQYF. The CDR3 DNA sequence: TGTGCCAGCAGCCAATCGGGCGGTCGGGGGACCTACGAGCAGTACTTC. Using reference TRBV14 and TRBJ2-7 for the parts outside the CDR3, the full variable domain is EAGVTQFPSHSVIEKGQTVTLRCDPISGHDNLYWYRRVMGKEIKFLLHFVKESKQDESGMPNNRFLAERTGGTYSTLKVQPAELEDSGVYFCASSQSGGRGTYEQYFGPGTRLTVT.

The genes are TRBV7-8 and TRBJ2-4; 7 bases match TRBD2. Germline CDR1 SGHVS, CDR2 FQNEAQ. The V segment lost 5 bases and the J segment 1 base; nucleotides outside the gene matches: 11. The length of the CDR3 is 17 residues. In nucleotides, the CDR3 is TGTGCCAGCAGCCTCCCTGGGGGGAGGGCTGCCAAAAACATTCAGTACTTC. Protein: CASSLPGGRAAKNIQYF.

This chain connects TRBV6-6 to TRBJ1-3; TRBD1 matches 9 bases. This CDR3 is built from 16 residues. Germline V gene lookup returns CDR1 MNHNY and CDR2 SVGAGI (reference sequence). V dropped 5 bases and J dropped 4; count of bases not matched to a gene: 9. CDR3: CASSQSGTGSGNTIYF. The DNA of the CDR3 is TGTGCCAGCAGTCAATCCGGGACAGGGAGCGGAAACACCATATATTTT.

The V gene is TRBV19, the J gene TRBJ2-5, with 10 bases matching TRBD2. The CDR3 runs 16 residues. V shed 4 bases, J shed 0 bases, and the junction held 5 bases outside the gene matches. Germline values: CDR1 LNHDA, CDR2 SQIVND (reference sequence). The CDR3 DNA follows: TGTGCCAGTAGTAGATTGGGACTAGCGTACCAAGAGACCCAGTACTTC. This gives the protein CASSRLGLAYQETQYF.

V and J are TRBV5-5 and TRBJ1-2; D remains ambiguous. The V end lost 0 bases, the J end lost 0 bases, and 3 bases lay between the germline ends. This CDR3 spans 13 amino acids. The V gene's germline CDR1 is SGHKS and CDR2 YYEKEE (reference sequence). CDR3 loop: CASSLGPNYGYTF. CDR3 nucleotide sequence: TGTGCCAGCAGCTTGGGTCCTAACTATGGCTACACCTTC.

A remark on this clone: Its ends do not fully match the called genes, so a read error is possible. The chain joins TRBV9 to TRBJ1-2; D unclear. Germline loops: CDR1 SGDLS, CDR2 YYNGEE. The length of the CDR3 is 8 residues. CDR3 sequence: CASNKQSF. The DNA for the CDR3 is TGTGCCAGCAATAAACAGAGCTTC.

The V and J genes are TRBV5-1 and TRBJ1-2; D not resolved. Germline lookup yields CDR1 SGHRS and CDR2 YFSETQ. The CDR3 runs to 12 residues. The V gene lost 0 bases and the J gene lost 11 bases, with 11 bases spanning the gap. CDR3 region: CASSLVDNPYTF. The CDR3 region has the DNA TGCGCCAGCAGCTTGGTAGACAATCCGTACACCTTC.

The rearrangement links TRBV25-1 to TRBJ1-4; possible D gene TRBD1, 5 bases. CDR1 is MGHDK and CDR2 is SYGVNS in the germline V gene. Between the trimmed V and J ends, which lost 1 base and 3 bases, there was a span of 9 bases. CDR3 length: 15 amino acids. The CDR3 spells CASSESRGANEKLFF. Here the CDR3 DNA reads TGTGCCAGCAGTGAATCGCGGGGCGCTAATGAAAAACTGTTTTTT. Variable domain in full (rest from reference TRBV25-1 and TRBJ1-4): EADIYQTPRYLVIGTGKKITLECSQTMGHDKMYWYQQDPGMELHLIHYSYGVNSTEKGDLSSESTVSRIRTEHFPLTLESARPSHTSQYLCASSESRGANEKLFFGSGTQLSVL.

The table lists this clone with a count of one. The rearrangement uses TRBV7-9 and TRBJ1-3, with TRBD1 as a possible D gene (5 bases). The germline V gene encodes CDR1 SEHNR and CDR2 FQNEAQ (reference sequence). Between the trimmed V and J ends, which lost 5 bases and 8 bases, there was a span of 16 bases. The CDR3 length is 14 residues. The CDR3: CASSPGGGLDTIYF. CDR3 bases: TGTGCCAGCAGCCCCGGGGGGGGATTGGACACCATATATTTT.

The J gene is TRBJ1-4, the V gene TRBV5-4; 9 nucleotides line up with TRBD1. The CDR3 is made up of 15 amino acids. Germline CDR1 and CDR2: SGHNT and YYREEE (reference sequence). Unmatched junction bases numbered 2, after V lost 0 bases and J lost 5 bases. In DNA, the CDR3 is TGTGCCAGCAGCTTGGGAGGACAGGGGAATGAAAAACTGTTTTTT. This translates into CASSLGGQGNEKLFF.

The chain links TRBV5-6 to TRBJ1-2; D remains ambiguous. Trimming pared 1 base from V and 4 bases from J, leaving 11 bases between. The CDR3 is 14 residues long. Per the germline V gene, CDR1 is SGHDT and CDR2 is YYEEEE. CDR3 in amino acids: CASSLWVSGYGYTF. The CDR3 coding sequence is TGTGCCAGCAGCTTGTGGGTGTCGGGCTATGGCTACACCTTC. Filled out from reference TRBV5-6 and TRBJ1-2, the complete variable domain reads DAGVTQSPTHLIKTRGQQVTLRCSPKSGHDTVSWYQQALGQGPQFIFQYYEEEERQRGNFPDRFSGHQFPNYSSELNVNALLLGDSALYLCASSLWVSGYGYTFGSGTRLTVV.